Sequencing of this T cell receptor beta chain was carried out in a study of T cells in Graves' hyperthyroidism and ophthalmopathy. In this sample, this clonotype turned up many times. Its antigen is as yet unknown. What was amplified from RNA transcripts were TCR beta CDR3 regions. During a first-round RT-PCR of the TCR CDR3, the HTBI primer set was used. In TCRdb, the multiplex PCR reads were re-called with MiXCR into one record per CDR3 protein. The data show around 300,000 distinct CDR3 sequences, with approximately 14% seen just once and approximately 25% held by the top ten. Germline V CDR1 and CDR2: LNHDA, SQIVND (reference sequence). The CDR3 length is 16 residues. V lost 7 bases to trimming and J lost 5 bases; unmatched junction nucleotides: 16. Whole-study results and caveats: In blood, most of the thyroid clonotypes expanded above 0.001 were also present.

The study defined stable Graves' hyperthyroidism as no ophthalmopathy progression within 18 months. Exclusions: uncontrolled infection, other autoimmune disease, pregnancy, lactation. The sequenced sample consisted of blood. This sequence was found in a woman aged 25 to 39 with Graves' hyperthyroidism. The chain is built from TRBV19 and TRBJ1-2; 7 bases are shared with TRBD1. The CDR3: CASTHSGTEGAYGYTF. For the CDR3, the DNA is TGTGCCAGTACCCACTCCGGGACAGAGGGGGCATATGGCTACACCTTC.